Each of the 3 T cell receptor beta chains below was sequenced from the same sample in a study of shared clonotypes between healthy human individuals. The table came from immunoSEQ multiplex PCR; TCRdb's copy has only in-frame clones and leaves some out. This table holds more than 1 million clones, around three quarters found once. Sequenced material: memory CD4+ T cells from PBMCs. Specified subset: CD45RA-negative fraction. The origin of the receptors is a man in his late teens or twenties in good health. Some clones in this sample may be carry-over from other donors' samples.

The V call is TRBV5-4, the J call TRBJ2-2; the match to TRBD2 covers 13 bases. CDR3 length: 18 amino acids. Trimming cost V 4 bases and J 6 bases; bases outside gene matches: 12. The germline V gene encodes CDR1 SGHNT and CDR2 YYREEE (reference sequence). The CDR3 sequence: CASSPRTSGSSVAGELFF. CDR3 DNA: TGTGCCAGCAGCCCGAGGACTAGCGGGAGCTCGGTGGCCGGGGAGCTGTTTTTT.

Written as DNA, the CDR3 is TGTGCCAGCGGGGACGGTGTCTATAACTATGGCTACACCTTC. Its translation: CASGDGVYNYGYTF. The genes are TRBV28 and TRBJ1-2, with D possibly TRBD1 on 5 matching bases. V dropped 8 bases and J dropped 1 base, with 14 bases sitting between them. Per germline, CDR1 MDHEN and CDR2 SYDVKM. The CDR3 has 14 amino acids.

The chain uses TRBV5-1 and TRBJ2-7; the D is unclear. The CDR3 has 11 residues. Trimming removed 4 bases from V and 2 bases from J, with 4 bases in between. Per the germline V gene, CDR1 is SGHRS and CDR2 is YFSETQ. The CDR3 spells CASSIAYEQYF. The CDR3 region has the DNA TGCGCCAGCAGCATCGCCTACGAGCAGTACTTC.